This TCR beta chain was recorded in a study of T cells in Graves' hyperthyroidism and ophthalmopathy. Regarding the study as a whole: For ophthalmopathy, model prediction preceded onset by a median about 6 months.

Turning to this clonotype: Its antigen is not known.

The TCR beta CDR3 regions underwent amplification using RNA transcripts as the source. The HTBI primer set drove a first-round RT-PCR of the TCR CDR3. TCRdb called the multiplex PCR reads again in MiXCR, with one record for every CDR3 protein. Of 650,000 to 750,000 distinct CDR3 sequences in the sample, around 15% were seen once. Hyperthyroidism of Graves' type that showed no ophthalmopathy progression within 18 months was stable. Trimming removed 8 bases at V and 3 bases at J, with 23 bases between. The CDR3 spans 16 residues. Germline V gene data show CDR1 as GTSNPN and CDR2 as SVGIG (reference sequence).

V and J are TRBV30 and TRBJ1-5; perhaps TRBD1 as D (5 bases). The sample consisted of blood. The clonotype was recovered from a woman between 18 and 30 years old with Graves' hyperthyroidism. The CDR3 loop reads CARLPAAQGPNQPQHF. The CDR3 DNA reads as TGTGCCCGATTACCCGCCGCCCAGGGTCCCAATCAGCCCCAGCATTTT.